One sample yielded the 22 T cell receptor beta chains listed below, sequenced in a study of beta chain features in type 1 diabetes. Study-level findings and limits: There was a moderate but significant shortening of TCRB CDR3s in all four CD4+ subsets of Type 1 diabetes patients.

Reverse transcription of all isolated RNA meant that expressed TCRB transcripts were sequenced. Produced via immunoSEQ multiplex PCR; TCRdb's table is partial and in-frame only. The table shows about 300,000 clones, with roughly 13% occurring only once. These TCRs are of unknown antigen specificity. Sample: naive CD4+ T cells from blood. Source of these receptors: a woman between 18 and 30 years old with type 1 diabetes.

The chain carries TRBV30 and TRBJ2-1, with TRBD1 matching over 8 bases. Germline CDR1 reads GTSNPN; CDR2 reads SVGIG (reference sequence). This CDR3 has 13 amino acids. Trimming took 5 bases from V and 5 from J; bases not matched to a gene: 5. The DNA of the CDR3 is TGTGCCTGGTCCAGGGGGCTAAACAATGAGCAGTTCTTC. Protein sequence: CAWSRGLNNEQFF.

The chain uses TRBV19 and TRBJ2-7; tentatively, D is TRBD2 (5 bases). V lost 3 bases, J lost 7 bases, and 10 bases lay in between. Germline values: CDR1 LNHDA, CDR2 SQIVND (reference sequence). The CDR3 covers 12 residues. The CDR3 loop is CASSMRATEQYF. The CDR3 region has the DNA TGTGCCAGTAGTATGAGGGCTACGGAGCAGTACTTC.

This clone has a count of ten or more. This sequence joins TRBV5-4 and TRBJ2-3; TRBD1 matches 7 bases. Germline V lookup: CDR1 SGHNT, CDR2 YYREEE (reference sequence). The CDR3 runs to 14 residues. V lost 3 bases to trimming and J lost 6 bases; unmatched junction nucleotides: 7. CDR3 sequence: CASSSGGTRDTQYF. For the CDR3, the DNA is TGTGCCAGCAGCTCAGGGGGTACGAGGGATACGCAGTATTTT.

This clone was detected a few times. CDR3 region: CASSLGRGPQHF. In DNA, the CDR3 is TGTGCCAGCAGCTTGGGTCGCGGGCCCCAGCATTTT. The J gene is TRBJ1-5, the V gene TRBV5-8, with D unresolved. With 0 bases removed from V and 9 bases from J, the gap between germline ends came to 7 bases. Germline V CDR1 and CDR2: SGHTS, YDEGEE. The CDR3 sequence is 12 residues long.

The chain has TRBV5-6 and TRBJ2-7, with 9 nucleotides matching TRBD2. With V trimmed by 4 bases and J by 2 bases, 7 bases remained unmatched. CDR3 size: 15 residues. CDR1 and CDR2 from the germline V gene are SGHDT and YYEEEE. CDR3 nucleotide sequence: TGTGCCAGCAGCCTCGTAGCGGGAGCAACCTACGAGCAGTACGTC. Amino acid sequence: CASSLVAGATYEQYV.

The CDR3 reads CASGPRSGANVLTF. Written as DNA, the CDR3 is TGTGCCAGCGGGCCCAGGTCTGGGGCCAACGTCCTGACTTTC. This chain joins TRBV2 and TRBJ2-6, with unresolved D. Germline-derived CDR1 and CDR2 are SNHLY and FYNNEI. The CDR3 spans 14 residues. Trimming stripped 8 bases from V and 1 base from J, with 9 bases between.

A few counts support this clone. As DNA, the CDR3 is TGCGCCAGCAGTCCTGGGACAAGCGTCTCTGGGGCCAACGTCCTGACTTTC. This encodes CASSPGTSVSGANVLTF. The V gene is TRBV10-2, the J gene TRBJ2-6; D is perhaps TRBD1 (6 bases). Trimming took 5 bases from V and 0 from J, leaving 14 bases between them. There are 17 residues in the CDR3. Germline CDR1 WSHSY, CDR2 SAAADI.

This clone has more than one count but fewer than ten. CDR3 in amino acids: CASSQVGGQQQETQYF. The DNA of the CDR3 is TGTGCCAGCAGCCAAGTGGGGGGGCAGCAACAAGAGACCCAGTACTTC. The chain carries TRBV4-2 and TRBJ2-5; TRBD2 might be the D (7 bases). Germline lookup yields CDR1 LGHNA and CDR2 YNFKEQ. The CDR3 totals 16 residues. The V end was cut by 1 base, the J end by 2 bases, with 14 bases between.

There are a few counts of this clone. The chain uses TRBV5-1 and TRBJ2-7, with TRBD1 matching over 10 bases. This CDR3 contains 14 residues. CDR1 and CDR2 (germline): SGHRS, YFSETQ. V shed 0 bases, J shed 6 bases, and the junction held 3 bases outside the gene matches. The CDR3 loop reads CASSLGQGAIEQYF. In nucleotides, the CDR3 is TGCGCCAGCAGCTTGGGACAGGGGGCGATCGAGCAGTACTTC.

The chain links TRBV28 to TRBJ2-7; TRBD2 matches at 7 bases. The CDR3 is made up of 14 amino acids. Germline assignment: CDR1 MDHEN and CDR2 SYDVKM. V lost 3 bases to trimming and J lost 2 bases; unmatched junction nucleotides: 4. CDR3 DNA: TGTGCCAGCAGTTTGGATGGACTAGCCTACGAGCAGTACGTC. Translating gives CASSLDGLAYEQYV.

This clone occurred a few times. The rearrangement uses TRBV6-5 and TRBJ2-7, with D perhaps TRBD1 (6 bases). From germline, CDR1 is MNHEY and CDR2 SVGAGI. Trimming removed 6 bases from V and 7 bases from J, with 16 bases in between. This CDR3 spans 13 amino acids. CDR3 nucleotides: TGTGCCAGCAGGGGGGCCCTTTTAGGAGAGCAGTACGTC. It is translated as CASRGALLGEQYV.

This clone was detected a few times. The chain has TRBV4-2 and TRBJ2-5; tentatively, D is TRBD2 (6 bases). The ends were cut back, 4 bases at V and 9 bases at J, with 15 bases in the middle. Germline CDR1 LGHNA, CDR2 YNFKEQ. This CDR3 region has 13 residues. The CDR3 here is CASSPEGLGAQYF. In DNA, the CDR3 is TGTGCCAGCAGCCCGGAGGGCTTGGGGGCCCAGTACTTC.

The table lists this clone with a few counts. The chain is built from TRBV5-4 and TRBJ2-7, with D maybe TRBD1 (5 bases). V was shortened by 0 bases and J by 0 bases, with 7 bases between the two germline ends. This CDR3 comprises 14 residues. Germline-derived CDR1 and CDR2 are SGHNT and YYREEE (reference sequence). In DNA form, the CDR3 reads TGTGCCAGCAGCTTGGAACAGGCCTCCTACGAGCAGTACTTC. Its translation: CASSLEQASYEQYF.

This clone was counted a few times. The rearrangement joins TRBV2 to TRBJ2-7, with D possibly matching TRBD2 (5 bases). Trimming took off 4 bases at V and 6 bases at J, with 13 bases between the two ends. The CDR3 is made up of 13 amino acids. Germline V lookup: CDR1 SNHLY, CDR2 FYNNEI. CDR3 amino acids: CASSVGGSSEQYV. The CDR3 DNA follows: TGTGCCAGCAGTGTTGGTGGGAGTAGCGAGCAGTACGTC.

CDR3 in amino acids: CASSQVPADRGPGELFF. CDR3 DNA: TGCGCCAGCAGCCAAGTTCCTGCGGACAGGGGGCCCGGGGAGCTGTTTTTT. The V gene is TRBV4-1, the J gene TRBJ2-2; TRBD1 matches 11 bases. V lost 1 base to trimming and J lost 6 bases; unmatched junction nucleotides: 7. The CDR3 totals 17 residues. Germline CDR1 is MGHRA and CDR2 is YSYEKL.

This clone was counted a few times. Additional DNA sequences in this sample encode the identical CDR3. J is TRBJ2-7 and V is TRBV28; TRBD2 agrees at 7 bases. CDR1 is MDHEN, CDR2 SYDVKM, per germline. The CDR3 is made up of 14 amino acids. Unmatched junction bases numbered 6, after V lost 4 bases and J lost 3 bases. The CDR3 reads CASSSGGSSYEQYF. CDR3 nucleotides: TGTGCCAGCAGTTCGGGCGGGAGTAGCTACGAGCAGTACTTC.

In DNA, the CDR3 is TGTGCCAGCTCACGGGGCAACGGGTTTTCCTACGAGCAGTACGTC. Encoded protein: CASSRGNGFSYEQYV. This chain connects TRBV18 to TRBJ2-7, with D possibly matching TRBD1 (5 bases). Germline CDR1 reads KGHSH; CDR2 reads LQKENI. This CDR3 spans 15 amino acids. Deletions cut 4 bases from V and 1 base from J, with 14 bases between.

This clone was seen a few times. The chain uses TRBV7-2 and TRBJ1-5, with TRBD1 matching 7 bases. Germline V gene data show CDR1 as SGHTA and CDR2 as FQGNSA. With 2 bases clipped from V and 4 bases from J, the junction kept 8 bases outside the gene matches. The CDR3 has 16 amino acids. CDR3 loop: CASSLSRTGLNQPQHF. CDR3 nucleotides: TGTGCCAGCAGCTTATCAAGGACAGGACTAAATCAGCCCCAGCATTTT.

This clone was picked up a small number of times. This chain connects TRBV7-9 to TRBJ1-1, with TRBD1 matching 9 bases. Germline loops: CDR1 SEHNR, CDR2 FQNEAQ (reference sequence). This CDR3 is built from 16 residues. The J segment lost 3 bases and the V segment lost 5 bases, leaving 10 bases of the junction unmatched. The CDR3 nucleotides read TGTGCCAGCAGCCCCGGACAGGGGAGCGAGGACACTGAAGCTTTCTTT. Its protein is CASSPGQGSEDTEAFF.

The chain joins TRBV12-5 to TRBJ1-2; tentatively, D is TRBD1 (6 bases). In germline, CDR1 is LGHNT, CDR2 FRNRAP. This CDR3 has 17 residues. Trimming removed 7 bases from V and 4 bases from J, with 25 bases in between. CDR3 in amino acids: CASVYRASTSKGYGYTF. The CDR3 DNA reads as TGTGCTAGTGTCTACAGGGCTAGTACTAGTAAAGGCTATGGCTACACCTTC.

The sample holds a few counts of this clone. This chain connects TRBV7-9 to TRBJ1-2; 7 nucleotides match TRBD1. Germline V gene sequence: CDR1 SEHNR, CDR2 FQNEAQ (reference sequence). The CDR3 totals 14 residues. Losses at the gene ends were 5 bases for V and 7 bases for J; bases not matched to a gene: 10. CDR3 protein: CASSPGQLILGYTF. The CDR3 DNA reads as TGTGCCAGCAGCCCGGGACAGCTTATTCTTGGCTACACCTTC.

This clone was observed a handful of times. V usage is TRBV7-9 and J usage is TRBJ2-5, with D possibly matching TRBD2 (6 bases). The germline V gene has CDR1 SEHNR and CDR2 FQNEAQ (reference sequence). This CDR3 comprises 15 residues. V lost 3 bases and J 0 bases, leaving 11 bases between the germline ends. The CDR3 here is CASSLGRGNQETQYF. CDR3 coding DNA: TGTGCCAGCAGCTTGGGGCGGGGAAACCAAGAGACCCAGTACTTC.